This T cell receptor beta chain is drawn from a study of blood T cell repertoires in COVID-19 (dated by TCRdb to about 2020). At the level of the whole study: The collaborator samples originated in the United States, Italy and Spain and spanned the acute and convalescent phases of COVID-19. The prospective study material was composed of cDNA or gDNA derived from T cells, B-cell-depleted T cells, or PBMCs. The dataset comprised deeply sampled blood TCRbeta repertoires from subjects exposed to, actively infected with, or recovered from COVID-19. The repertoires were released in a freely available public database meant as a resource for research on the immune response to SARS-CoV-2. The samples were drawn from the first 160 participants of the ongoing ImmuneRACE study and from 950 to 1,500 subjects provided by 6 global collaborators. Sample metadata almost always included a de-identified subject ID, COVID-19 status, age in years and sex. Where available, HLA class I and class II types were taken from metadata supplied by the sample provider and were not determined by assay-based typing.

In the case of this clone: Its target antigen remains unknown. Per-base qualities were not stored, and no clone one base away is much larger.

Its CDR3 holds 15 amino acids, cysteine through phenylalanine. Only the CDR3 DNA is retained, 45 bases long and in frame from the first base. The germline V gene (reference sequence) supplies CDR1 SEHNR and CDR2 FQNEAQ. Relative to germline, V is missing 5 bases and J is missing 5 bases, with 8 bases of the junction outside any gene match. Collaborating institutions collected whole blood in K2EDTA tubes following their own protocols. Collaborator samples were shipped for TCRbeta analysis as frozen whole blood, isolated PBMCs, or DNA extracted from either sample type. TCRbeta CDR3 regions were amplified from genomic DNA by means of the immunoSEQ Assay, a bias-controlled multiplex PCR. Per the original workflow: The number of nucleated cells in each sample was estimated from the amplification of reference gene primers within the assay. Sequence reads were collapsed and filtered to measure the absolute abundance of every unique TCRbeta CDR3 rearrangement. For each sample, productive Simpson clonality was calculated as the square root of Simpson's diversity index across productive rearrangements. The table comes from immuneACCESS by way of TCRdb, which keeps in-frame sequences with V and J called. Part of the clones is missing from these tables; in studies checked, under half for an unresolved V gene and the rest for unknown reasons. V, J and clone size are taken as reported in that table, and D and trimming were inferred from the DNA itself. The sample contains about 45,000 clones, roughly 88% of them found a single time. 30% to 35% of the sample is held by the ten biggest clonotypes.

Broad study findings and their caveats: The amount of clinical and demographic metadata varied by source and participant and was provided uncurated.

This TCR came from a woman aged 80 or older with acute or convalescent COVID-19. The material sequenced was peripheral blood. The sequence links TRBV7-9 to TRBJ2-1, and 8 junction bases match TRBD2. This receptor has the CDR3 CASSPLVSGDNEQFF. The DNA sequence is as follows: TGTGCCAGCAGCCCCCTCGTTAGCGGGGACAATGAGCAGTTCTTC.